This passage covers 3 T cell receptor beta chains from one sample sequenced in a study of T cells in women clearing cervical HPV infection. Produced via immunoSEQ multiplex PCR; TCRdb's table is partial and in-frame only. The sample totals some 14,000 clones; its top ten clones hold approximately 7.6%. Sequences were obtained from blood buffy coat. These receptors were collected from a woman between 18 and 69 years old with a cervical HPV16 infection that either progressed to CIN3+ or cleared (not recorded which).

Comments on this clone: The sequence runs out 3 residues before the end of the CDR3; the remainder is reconstructed from the germline J gene. J is TRBJ1-4 and V is TRBV7-6, with 7 bases that match TRBD1. Germline CDR1 and CDR2: SGHVS and FNYEAQ. J gave up 5 bases and V 4 bases, and 4 bases lay outside the gene matches. This CDR3 spans 14 amino acids. CDR3 DNA, as far as it was read: TGTGCCAGCAGCTCTAGGGACAGAAATGAAAAA. It codes for CASSSRDRNEK. The full-length CDR3 reads as CASSSRDRNEKLFF.

In the case of this clone: The read terminates 3 residues before the CDR3 end, so the remaining end is supplied by the germline J gene. The J gene is TRBJ2-4, the V gene TRBV7-9; TRBD1 aligns across 8 bases. Per the germline V gene, CDR1 is SEHNR and CDR2 is FQNEAQ (reference sequence). The CDR3 contains 14 residues. The DNA read from the CDR3 is TGTGCCAGCAGCCGAAGACAGGGGAGCGATGGT. It codes for CASSRRQGSDG. The complete CDR3 protein is CASSRRQGSDGQYF.

For this clone: With the read ending 3 residues before the CDR3 end, the germline J gene is used to fill in that end. The chain links TRBV11-2 to TRBJ2-3; 8 nucleotides agree with TRBD1. This CDR3 spans 15 amino acids. Germline loops: CDR1 SGHAT, CDR2 FQNNGV. Trimming cost V 4 bases and J 7 bases; bases outside gene matches: 10. The CDR3 here is CASSSLRQGAYTQYF. The part of the CDR3 DNA that was read is TGTGCCAGCAGCTCATTAAGGCAGGGGGCTTATACG.